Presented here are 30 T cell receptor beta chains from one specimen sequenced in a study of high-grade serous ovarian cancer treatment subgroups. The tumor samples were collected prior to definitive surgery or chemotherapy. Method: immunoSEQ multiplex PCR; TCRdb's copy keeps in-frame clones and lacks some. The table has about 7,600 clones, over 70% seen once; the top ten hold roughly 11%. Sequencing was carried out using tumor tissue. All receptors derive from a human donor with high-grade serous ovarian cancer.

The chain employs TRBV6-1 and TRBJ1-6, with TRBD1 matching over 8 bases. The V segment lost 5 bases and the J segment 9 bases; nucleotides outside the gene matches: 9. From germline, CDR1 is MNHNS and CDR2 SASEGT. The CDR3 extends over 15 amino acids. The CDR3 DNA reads TGTGCCAGCAGTAATCTGCAGGGGGCGCTTTCACCCCTCCACTTT. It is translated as CASSNLQGALSPLHF.

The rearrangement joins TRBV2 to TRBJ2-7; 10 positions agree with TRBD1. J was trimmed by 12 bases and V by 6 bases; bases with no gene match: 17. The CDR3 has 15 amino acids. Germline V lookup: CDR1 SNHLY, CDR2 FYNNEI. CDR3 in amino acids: CASSAQRDRGSLAYF. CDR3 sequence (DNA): TGTGCCAGCAGCGCCCAGAGGGACAGGGGCTCCTTAGCGTACTTC. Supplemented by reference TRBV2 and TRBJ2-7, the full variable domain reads EPEVTQTPSHQVTQMGQEVILRCVPISNHLYFYWYRQILGQKVEFLVSFYNNEISEKSEIFDDQFSVERPDGSNFTLKIRSTKLEDSAMYFCASSAQRDRGSLAYFGPGTRLTVT.

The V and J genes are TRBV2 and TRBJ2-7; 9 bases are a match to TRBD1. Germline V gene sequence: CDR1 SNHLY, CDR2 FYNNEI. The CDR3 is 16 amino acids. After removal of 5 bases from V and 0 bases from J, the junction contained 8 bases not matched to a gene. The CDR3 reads CASSLSPGQGSYEQYF. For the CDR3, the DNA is TGTGCCAGCAGTTTGTCACCGGGACAGGGCTCCTACGAGCAGTACTTC.

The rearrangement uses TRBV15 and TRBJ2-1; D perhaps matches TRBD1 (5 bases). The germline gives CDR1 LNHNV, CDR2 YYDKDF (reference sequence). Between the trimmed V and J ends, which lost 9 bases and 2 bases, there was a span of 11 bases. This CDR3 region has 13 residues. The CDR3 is CATKQVTYNEQFF. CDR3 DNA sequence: TGTGCCACAAAACAGGTTACCTACAATGAGCAGTTCTTC.

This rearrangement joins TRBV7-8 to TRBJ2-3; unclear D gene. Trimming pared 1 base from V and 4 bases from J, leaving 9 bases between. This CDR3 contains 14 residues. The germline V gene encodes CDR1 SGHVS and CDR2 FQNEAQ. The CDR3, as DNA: TGTGCCAGCAGCTTAGTAAGAGGTGCAGATACGCAGTATTTT. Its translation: CASSLVRGADTQYF.

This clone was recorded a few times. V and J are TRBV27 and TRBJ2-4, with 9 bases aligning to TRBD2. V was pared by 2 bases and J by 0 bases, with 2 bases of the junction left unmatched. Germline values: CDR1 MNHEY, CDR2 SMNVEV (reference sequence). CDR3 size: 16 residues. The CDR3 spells CASSLAGGLAKNIQYF. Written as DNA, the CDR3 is TGTGCCAGCAGTTTAGCGGGGGGGCTAGCCAAAAACATTCAGTACTTC.

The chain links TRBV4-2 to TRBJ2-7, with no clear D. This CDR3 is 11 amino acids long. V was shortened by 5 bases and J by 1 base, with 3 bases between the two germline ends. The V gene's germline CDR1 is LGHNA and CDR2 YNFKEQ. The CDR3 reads CASSSSYEQYF. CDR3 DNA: TGTGCCAGCAGCTCATCCTACGAGCAGTACTTC.

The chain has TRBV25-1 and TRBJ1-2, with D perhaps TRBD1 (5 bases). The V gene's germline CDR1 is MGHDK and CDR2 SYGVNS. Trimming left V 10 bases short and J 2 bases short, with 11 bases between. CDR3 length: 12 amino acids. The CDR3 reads CATETGNYGYTF. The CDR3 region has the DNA TGTGCCACCGAAACAGGCAACTATGGCTACACCTTC.

The CDR3 DNA reads TGTGCCAGCTCACCTGACGGAACTTTCGAGAAGACCCAGTACTTC. It specifies CASSPDGTFEKTQYF. V usage is TRBV18 and J usage is TRBJ2-5; D gene unclear. This CDR3 contains 15 residues. V was trimmed by 3 bases and J by 6 bases, leaving 17 bases between them. CDR1 is KGHSH, CDR2 LQKENI, per germline.

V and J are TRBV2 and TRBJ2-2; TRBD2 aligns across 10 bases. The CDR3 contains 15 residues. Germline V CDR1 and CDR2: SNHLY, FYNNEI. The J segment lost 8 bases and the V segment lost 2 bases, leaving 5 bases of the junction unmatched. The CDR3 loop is CASSELAGVSGELFF. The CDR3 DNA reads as TGTGCCAGCAGTGAACTAGCGGGAGTTTCTGGGGAGCTGTTTTTT.

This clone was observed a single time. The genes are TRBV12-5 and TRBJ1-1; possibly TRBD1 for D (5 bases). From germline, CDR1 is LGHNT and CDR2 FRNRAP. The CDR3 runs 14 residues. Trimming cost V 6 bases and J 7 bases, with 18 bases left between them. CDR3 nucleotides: TGTGCTAGTGGGCCAGGTGAAAGGGGTAATGAAGCTTTCTTT. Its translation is CASGPGERGNEAFF.

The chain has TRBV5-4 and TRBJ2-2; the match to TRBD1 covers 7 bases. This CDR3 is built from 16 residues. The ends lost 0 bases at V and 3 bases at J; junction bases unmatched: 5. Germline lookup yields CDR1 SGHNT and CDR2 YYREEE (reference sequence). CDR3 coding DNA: TGTGCCAGCAGCTTGGGACAGGGATCTTACACCGGGGAGCTGTTTTTT. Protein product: CASSLGQGSYTGELFF.

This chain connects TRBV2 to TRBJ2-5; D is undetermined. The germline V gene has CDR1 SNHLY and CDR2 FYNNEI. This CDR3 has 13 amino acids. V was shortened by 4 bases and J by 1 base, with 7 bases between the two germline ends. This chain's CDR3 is CASSVLFQETQYF. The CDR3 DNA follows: TGTGCCAGCAGTGTTCTCTTCCAAGAGACCCAGTACTTC.

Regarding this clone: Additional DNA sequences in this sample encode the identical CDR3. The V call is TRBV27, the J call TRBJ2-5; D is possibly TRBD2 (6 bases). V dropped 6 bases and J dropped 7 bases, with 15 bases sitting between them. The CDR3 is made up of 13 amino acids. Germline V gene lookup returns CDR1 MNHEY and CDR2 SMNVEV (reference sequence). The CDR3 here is CASRTGVGGTQYF. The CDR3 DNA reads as TGTGCCAGCAGGACGGGGGTTGGAGGGACCCAGTACTTC.

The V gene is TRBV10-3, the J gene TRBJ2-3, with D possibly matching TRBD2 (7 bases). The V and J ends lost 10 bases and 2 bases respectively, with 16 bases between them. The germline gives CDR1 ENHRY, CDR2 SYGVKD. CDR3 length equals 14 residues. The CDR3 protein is CANSGGRDTDTQYF. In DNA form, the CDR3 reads TGTGCCAACTCCGGGGGGCGCGACACAGATACGCAGTATTTT.

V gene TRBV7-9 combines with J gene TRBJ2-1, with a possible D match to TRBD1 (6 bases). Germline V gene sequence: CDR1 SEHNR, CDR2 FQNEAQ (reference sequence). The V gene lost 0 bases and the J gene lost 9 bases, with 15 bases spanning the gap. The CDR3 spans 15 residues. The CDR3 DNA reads TGTGCCAGCAGCTTAGCCGCAGCAGGGGTAGGTGAGCAGTTCTTC. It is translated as CASSLAAAGVGEQFF.

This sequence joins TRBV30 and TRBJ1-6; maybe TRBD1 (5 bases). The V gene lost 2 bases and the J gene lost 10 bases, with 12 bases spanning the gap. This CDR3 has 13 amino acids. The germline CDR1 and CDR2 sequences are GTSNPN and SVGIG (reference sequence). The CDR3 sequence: CAWSLQGQSPLHF. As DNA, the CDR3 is TGTGCCTGGAGTTTGCAGGGTCAATCACCCCTCCACTTT.

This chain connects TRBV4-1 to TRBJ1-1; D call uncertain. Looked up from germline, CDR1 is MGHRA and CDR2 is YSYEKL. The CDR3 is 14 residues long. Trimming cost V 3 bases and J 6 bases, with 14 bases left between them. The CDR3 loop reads CASSQSIWVPEAFF. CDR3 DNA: TGCGCCAGCAGCCAGTCAATTTGGGTACCTGAAGCTTTCTTT.

The CDR3 region is CASSAVGGSYNEQFF. In nucleotides, the CDR3 is TGTGCCAGCAGTGCGGTCGGCGGGTCCTACAATGAGCAGTTCTTC. The V call is TRBV6-6, the J call TRBJ2-1, with D tentatively TRBD2 (5 bases). There are 15 residues in the CDR3. V gave up 5 bases and J gave up 1 base, with 12 bases separating them. In germline, CDR1 is MNHNY, CDR2 SVGAGI (reference sequence).

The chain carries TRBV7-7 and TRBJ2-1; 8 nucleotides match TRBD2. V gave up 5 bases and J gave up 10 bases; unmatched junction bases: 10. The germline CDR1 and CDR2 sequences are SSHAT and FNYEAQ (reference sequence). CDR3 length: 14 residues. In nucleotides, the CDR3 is TGTGCCAGCAGCCGGGAGGGAGTCTCAGAAGAGCAGTTCTTC. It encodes CASSREGVSEEQFF.

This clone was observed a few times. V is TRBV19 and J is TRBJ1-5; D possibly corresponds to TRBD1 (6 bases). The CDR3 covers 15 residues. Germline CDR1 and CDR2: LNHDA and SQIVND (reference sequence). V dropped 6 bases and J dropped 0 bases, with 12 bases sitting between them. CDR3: CASSGTHNSNQPQHF. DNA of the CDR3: TGTGCCAGTAGCGGGACACATAATAGCAATCAGCCCCAGCATTTT.

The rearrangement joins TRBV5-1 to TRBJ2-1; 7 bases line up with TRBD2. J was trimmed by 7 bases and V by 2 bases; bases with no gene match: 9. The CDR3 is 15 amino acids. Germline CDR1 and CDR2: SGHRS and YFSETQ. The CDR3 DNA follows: TGCGCCAGCAGCTTCACTAGCGCCGACTTGAATGAGCAGTTCTTC. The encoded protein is CASSFTSADLNEQFF.

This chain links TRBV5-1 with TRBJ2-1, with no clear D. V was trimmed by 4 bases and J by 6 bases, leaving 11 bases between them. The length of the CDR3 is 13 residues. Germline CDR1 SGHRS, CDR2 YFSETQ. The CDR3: CASSLQLGNEQFF. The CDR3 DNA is TGCGCCAGCAGCCTGCAACTGGGCAATGAGCAGTTCTTC.

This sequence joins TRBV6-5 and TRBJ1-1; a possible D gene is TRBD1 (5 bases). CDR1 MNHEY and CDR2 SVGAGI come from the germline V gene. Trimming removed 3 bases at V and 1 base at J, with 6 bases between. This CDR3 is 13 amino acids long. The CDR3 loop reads CASSYRGNTEAFF. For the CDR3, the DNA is TGTGCCAGCAGTTATAGGGGGAACACTGAAGCTTTCTTT.

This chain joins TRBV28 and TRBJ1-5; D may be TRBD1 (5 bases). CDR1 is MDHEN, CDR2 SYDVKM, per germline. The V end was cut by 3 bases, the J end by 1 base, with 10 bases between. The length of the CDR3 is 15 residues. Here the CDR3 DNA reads TGTGCCAGCAGTTTGAGGGGAGTAAGCAATCAGCCCCAGCATTTT. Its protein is CASSLRGVSNQPQHF.

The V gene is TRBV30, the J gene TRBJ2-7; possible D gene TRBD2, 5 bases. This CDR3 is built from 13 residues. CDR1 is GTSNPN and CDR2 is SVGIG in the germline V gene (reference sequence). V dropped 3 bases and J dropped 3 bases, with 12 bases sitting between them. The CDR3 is CAWRGIGGYEQYF. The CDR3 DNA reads TGTGCCTGGAGGGGGATAGGAGGCTACGAGCAGTACTTC.

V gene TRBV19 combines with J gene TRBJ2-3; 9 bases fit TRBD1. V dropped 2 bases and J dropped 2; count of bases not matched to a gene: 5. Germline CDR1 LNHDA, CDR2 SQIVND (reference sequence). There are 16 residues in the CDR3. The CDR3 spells CASSIKTGGNTDTQYF. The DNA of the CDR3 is TGTGCCAGTAGTATAAAGACAGGGGGAAACACAGATACGCAGTATTTT.

The CDR3 protein is CASSVGLAGAQAKNIQYF. The CDR3 nucleotides read TGCGCCAGCAGCGTTGGACTAGCGGGCGCCCAAGCCAAAAACATTCAGTACTTC. The chain combines TRBV5-1 with TRBJ2-4; 11 bases map to TRBD2. There are 18 residues in the CDR3. Germline V gene data show CDR1 as SGHRS and CDR2 as YFSETQ. After removal of 4 bases from V and 0 bases from J, the junction contained 9 bases not matched to a gene.

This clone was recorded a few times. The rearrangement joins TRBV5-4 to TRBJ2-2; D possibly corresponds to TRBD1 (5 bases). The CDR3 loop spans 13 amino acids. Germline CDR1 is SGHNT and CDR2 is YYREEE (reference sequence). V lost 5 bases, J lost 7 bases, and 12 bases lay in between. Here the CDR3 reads CASRRQGVGELFF. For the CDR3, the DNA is TGTGCCAGCAGACGTCAGGGTGTCGGGGAGCTGTTTTTT.

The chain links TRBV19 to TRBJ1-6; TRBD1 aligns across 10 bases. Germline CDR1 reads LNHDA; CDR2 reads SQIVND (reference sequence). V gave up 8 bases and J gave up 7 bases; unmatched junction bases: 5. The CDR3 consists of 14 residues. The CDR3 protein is CASSTGGANSPLHF. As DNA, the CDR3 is TGTGCCAGTTCGACAGGGGGCGCGAATTCACCCCTCCACTTT.